Given below is one T cell receptor (beta chain) in context. Its target is not known. An end of the junction differs from the germline gene, which may be a read error. Within the sample, other DNA sequences also encode this same CDR3. These data come from a study of Ad26.COV2.S vaccination and SARS-CoV-2 variants. The method was immunoSEQ multiplex PCR; TCRdb's version includes in-frame clones alone and lacks a portion of them. The sample carries about 320,000 clones, about 86% recorded once. Study-wide results and limits: For non-spike TCRs, breadth in vaccine recipients resembled that in placebo recipients.

This CDR3 comprises 14 residues. Germline CDR1 and CDR2: LGHDT and YNNKEL (reference sequence). Treatment given: 15 to 20 received Ad26.COV2.S at low or high dose, single or two shots; about 5 received placebo; per-sample allocation not given. Collection of samples fell on day 63 after the first vaccine or placebo injection. This clonotype was sampled from a person aged 18 to 65 who received the Ad26.COV2.S COVID-19 vaccine or a placebo. The J gene is TRBJ2-2, the V gene TRBV3-1 (or the pseudogene TRBV3-2); no reliable D call. Specimen: peripheral blood, collected in a trial of Ad26.COV2.S vaccine versus placebo. The CDR3 region has the DNA TGTGCTAGCAGCCACATCAGACCGGGCGGGGAGCTGTTTTTT. Its protein product is CASSHIRPGGELFF.